The rows below give T cell receptor beta chains drawn from one sample of a study of cytomegalovirus exposure and HLA in healthy donors. The protocol was immunoSEQ multiplex PCR, while the TCRdb copy is restricted to in-frame clones and leaves out a portion. The table lists under 250,000 clones, about four fifths of them singletons. The sequenced material came from PBMCs. The receptors were sampled from a man aged 40-55 years in good health and CMV-seropositive. Both conserved end residues are part of each CDR3. The order of the fields is CDR3 DNA, CDR3 protein, J gene, V gene, clone size, D gene. The D gene is left open where the match is weak. Expanded clones get a size class; other rows say once, few or many, or leave the size out.

cdr3_nt: TGCGCCAGCAGCTTAGTGAGTAGCGGGAGCAACAATGAGCAGTTCTTC; cdr3_aa: CASSLVSSGSNNEQFF; j_call: TRBJ2-1; v_call: TRBV5-1; clone_size: -; d_call: TRBD2
cdr3_nt: TGTGCCAGCAGCCAACTAGCGGGATTCTCCTACGAGCAGTACTTC; cdr3_aa: CASSQLAGFSYEQYF; j_call: TRBJ2-7; v_call: TRBV9; clone_size: -; d_call: TRBD2
cdr3_nt: TGTGCCAGCAGCCAAGGGGTAGGGGGTCGCCAGTCACCCCTCCACTTT; cdr3_aa: CASSQGVGGRQSPLHF; j_call: TRBJ1-6; v_call: TRBV14; clone_size: -; d_call: -
cdr3_nt: TGTGCCAGCAGGGTAGGCGGCCGAGAGCAGTTCTTC; cdr3_aa: CASRVGGREQFF; j_call: TRBJ2-1; v_call: TRBV11-3; clone_size: -; d_call: -
cdr3_nt: TGCGCCAGCACCTCAGCGACTCCTCTGAACACCGGGGAGCTGTTTTTT; cdr3_aa: CASTSATPLNTGELFF; j_call: TRBJ2-2; v_call: TRBV5-1; clone_size: -; d_call: -
cdr3_nt: TGTGCCAGCAGTTTATCGTCGGGTTATGGCTACACCTTC; cdr3_aa: CASSLSSGYGYTF; j_call: TRBJ1-2; v_call: TRBV27; clone_size: -; d_call: -
cdr3_nt: TGTGCCAGCAGTTTAAGCGCGGGCACTAACACCGGGGAGCTGTTTTTT; cdr3_aa: CASSLSAGTNTGELFF; j_call: TRBJ2-2; v_call: TRBV27; clone_size: -; d_call: -
cdr3_nt: TGCGCCAGCAGCCGGGGGACTAGCGGGAGTAATGAGCAGTTCTTC; cdr3_aa: CASSRGTSGSNEQFF; j_call: TRBJ2-1; v_call: TRBV5-1; clone_size: -; d_call: TRBD2
cdr3_nt: TGTGCCAGCAGTTATTACAGGGGCGATGAGCAGTTCTTC; cdr3_aa: CASSYYRGDEQFF; j_call: TRBJ2-1; v_call: TRBV5-4; clone_size: few; d_call: TRBD1
cdr3_nt: TGTGCCAGTAGTATAGGCGCCCAGCCCCAGCATTTT; cdr3_aa: CASSIGAQPQHF; j_call: TRBJ1-5; v_call: TRBV19; clone_size: -; d_call: -
cdr3_nt: TGCGCCAGCTACGAGACTAGCGGTTTTGAGCAGTTCTTC; cdr3_aa: CASYETSGFEQFF; j_call: TRBJ2-1; v_call: TRBV5-1; clone_size: -; d_call: TRBD2
cdr3_nt: TGTGCCAGCAGGGAGGGGCTAGCGGGGGGAGAAGAGACCCAGTACTTC; cdr3_aa: CASREGLAGGEETQYF; j_call: TRBJ2-5; v_call: TRBV27; clone_size: few; d_call: TRBD2
cdr3_nt: TGTGCCAGCAGTTACTCGATTAGACAGGAGCAGTACTTC; cdr3_aa: CASSYSIRQEQYF; j_call: TRBJ2-7; v_call: TRBV6-6; clone_size: -; d_call: -
cdr3_nt: TGTGCCTGGACACGGGTTATCCAGCGCACTGAAGCTTTCTTT; cdr3_aa: CAWTRVIQRTEAFF; j_call: TRBJ1-1; v_call: TRBV30; clone_size: -; d_call: -
cdr3_nt: TGTGCCAGCAGTGAAAGGCAGGGGAATGGCTACACCTTC; cdr3_aa: CASSERQGNGYTF; j_call: TRBJ1-2; v_call: TRBV6-1; clone_size: -; d_call: -
cdr3_nt: TGTGCCAGCAGTCAAGGGACAGTCAATCAGCCCCAGCATTTT; cdr3_aa: CASSQGTVNQPQHF; j_call: TRBJ1-5; v_call: TRBV7-9; clone_size: -; d_call: TRBD1
cdr3_nt: TGTGCCAGCAGCCCGAGTCGACTAGCGGGAGTGGGGGAGACCCAGTACTTC; cdr3_aa: CASSPSRLAGVGETQYF; j_call: TRBJ2-5; v_call: TRBV11-3; clone_size: -; d_call: TRBD2
cdr3_nt: TGCGCCAGCAGCTTGGCAACAGGGAACACTGAAGCTTTCTTT; cdr3_aa: CASSLATGNTEAFF; j_call: TRBJ1-1; v_call: TRBV5-1; clone_size: -; d_call: -
cdr3_nt: TGTGCCAGCTCACCTCCCTCGACCGACAAATTCTCTGGGGCCAACGTCCTGACTTTC; cdr3_aa: CASSPPSTDKFSGANVLTF; j_call: TRBJ2-6; v_call: TRBV18; clone_size: -; d_call: -
cdr3_nt: TGCGCCAGCAGCTTGGTACTAGCGGGAGTCGGGGAGCAGTACTTC; cdr3_aa: CASSLVLAGVGEQYF; j_call: TRBJ2-7; v_call: TRBV5-1; clone_size: few; d_call: TRBD2
cdr3_nt: TGTGCCAGCAGCCAAGCGCAAGGGACTAGCGGGAGCTATGAGCAGTTCTTC; cdr3_aa: CASSQAQGTSGSYEQFF; j_call: TRBJ2-1; v_call: TRBV4-2; clone_size: -; d_call: TRBD2
cdr3_nt: TGTGCCAGCAGCTTGGCGGTCCCAGGGAACCACAATACGCAGTATTTT; cdr3_aa: CASSLAVPGNHNTQYF; j_call: TRBJ2-3; v_call: TRBV5-4; clone_size: -; d_call: -
cdr3_nt: TGTGCCAGCAACGACGAGGGAAGAAACTATGGCTACACCTTC; cdr3_aa: CASNDEGRNYGYTF; j_call: TRBJ1-2; v_call: TRBV7-8; clone_size: once; d_call: -
cdr3_nt: TGTGCCAGCAGCAACGGAGGGCCCCAGCATTTT; cdr3_aa: CASSNGGPQHF; j_call: TRBJ1-5; v_call: TRBV7-6; clone_size: few; d_call: -
cdr3_nt: TGCGCCAGCAGCCAACTTCTGACAGACTCTGGAAACACCATATATTTT; cdr3_aa: CASSQLLTDSGNTIYF; j_call: TRBJ1-3; v_call: TRBV4-1; clone_size: -; d_call: -
cdr3_nt: TGTGCCAGCAGCTTAAGAGGGCGGAACGAGCAGTACTTC; cdr3_aa: CASSLRGRNEQYF; j_call: TRBJ2-7; v_call: TRBV7-6; clone_size: -; d_call: -
cdr3_nt: TGTGCCAGCAGTTTCCCAGGGGCACGGTACCAAGAGACCCAGTACTTC; cdr3_aa: CASSFPGARYQETQYF; j_call: TRBJ2-5; v_call: TRBV28; clone_size: -; d_call: -
cdr3_nt: TGTGCCAGCAGCTTCGACAGGGGAAATGGCTACACCTTC; cdr3_aa: CASSFDRGNGYTF; j_call: TRBJ1-2; v_call: TRBV11-3; clone_size: -; d_call: TRBD1
cdr3_nt: TGCGCCAGCAGCTCTGCTGGACTAGCGGCAGATACGCAGTATTTT; cdr3_aa: CASSSAGLAADTQYF; j_call: TRBJ2-3; v_call: TRBV5-1; clone_size: -; d_call: TRBD2
cdr3_nt: TGCAGCGTTCCAGGGACAACGAACACTGAAGCTTTCTTT; cdr3_aa: CSVPGTTNTEAFF; j_call: TRBJ1-1; v_call: TRBV29-1; clone_size: few; d_call: -
cdr3_nt: TGCAGTGCCCCAGGGGCCGGGGGCTACACCTTC; cdr3_aa: CSAPGAGGYTF; j_call: TRBJ1-2; v_call: TRBV20-1; clone_size: -; d_call: -
cdr3_nt: TGTGCTAGCAGCCCCCGACAGGGTAGCGAGCAGTACTTC; cdr3_aa: CASSPRQGSEQYF; j_call: TRBJ2-7; v_call: TRBV7-7; clone_size: -; d_call: TRBD1
cdr3_nt: TGTGCCAGCAGTCCCCCTTTTAGCGGGAATGTCAATGAGCAGTTCTTC; cdr3_aa: CASSPPFSGNVNEQFF; j_call: TRBJ2-1; v_call: TRBV27; clone_size: -; d_call: TRBD2
cdr3_nt: TGCGCCAGCAGCTTCGGAATAGCGGGACTTCTCCAAGAGACCCAGTACTTC; cdr3_aa: CASSFGIAGLLQETQYF; j_call: TRBJ2-5; v_call: TRBV5-1; clone_size: -; d_call: TRBD2
cdr3_nt: TGTGCCAGCAGCTTAGGGGGACAAGGTGAAGCTTTCTTT; cdr3_aa: CASSLGGQGEAFF; j_call: TRBJ1-1; v_call: TRBV7-9; clone_size: -; d_call: -
cdr3_nt: TGTGCCTGGAGTGTAGGAGGACTCTATGGCTACACCTTC; cdr3_aa: CAWSVGGLYGYTF; j_call: TRBJ1-2; v_call: TRBV30; clone_size: -; d_call: -
cdr3_nt: TGTGCCAGCAGTGACTCAAGGGAGGGCCTTAATGAGCAGTTCTTC; cdr3_aa: CASSDSREGLNEQFF; j_call: TRBJ2-1; v_call: TRBV6-4; clone_size: -; d_call: TRBD2
cdr3_nt: TGTGCCTGGAACGAGGACAGGGGCCCCTATGGCTACACCTTC; cdr3_aa: CAWNEDRGPYGYTF; j_call: TRBJ1-2; v_call: TRBV30; clone_size: once; d_call: TRBD1
cdr3_nt: TGTGCCAGCTCCCTGATACGAGGACTAGCGGGAGGAGGGGAGACCCAGTACTTC; cdr3_aa: CASSLIRGLAGGGETQYF; j_call: TRBJ2-5; v_call: TRBV18; clone_size: once; d_call: TRBD2
cdr3_nt: TGCGCCAGCAGCCGCGGAGCGGGAGAGACCTACGAGCAGTACTTC; cdr3_aa: CASSRGAGETYEQYF; j_call: TRBJ2-7; v_call: TRBV5-1; clone_size: -; d_call: TRBD2
cdr3_nt: TGTGCCAGCAGTGTGAACCAGGCAGGCTCTATCCAAGAGACCCAGTACTTC; cdr3_aa: CASSVNQAGSIQETQYF; j_call: TRBJ2-5; v_call: TRBV6-1; clone_size: -; d_call: -
cdr3_nt: TGCAGCGCCACAAATTCACAGGGAATCTATGGCTACACCTTC; cdr3_aa: CSATNSQGIYGYTF; j_call: TRBJ1-2; v_call: TRBV29-1; clone_size: -; d_call: -
cdr3_nt: TGTGCCAGCAGTTACATCTACTCTGGGGCCAACGTCCTGACTTTC; cdr3_aa: CASSYIYSGANVLTF; j_call: TRBJ2-6; v_call: TRBV6-5; clone_size: -; d_call: -